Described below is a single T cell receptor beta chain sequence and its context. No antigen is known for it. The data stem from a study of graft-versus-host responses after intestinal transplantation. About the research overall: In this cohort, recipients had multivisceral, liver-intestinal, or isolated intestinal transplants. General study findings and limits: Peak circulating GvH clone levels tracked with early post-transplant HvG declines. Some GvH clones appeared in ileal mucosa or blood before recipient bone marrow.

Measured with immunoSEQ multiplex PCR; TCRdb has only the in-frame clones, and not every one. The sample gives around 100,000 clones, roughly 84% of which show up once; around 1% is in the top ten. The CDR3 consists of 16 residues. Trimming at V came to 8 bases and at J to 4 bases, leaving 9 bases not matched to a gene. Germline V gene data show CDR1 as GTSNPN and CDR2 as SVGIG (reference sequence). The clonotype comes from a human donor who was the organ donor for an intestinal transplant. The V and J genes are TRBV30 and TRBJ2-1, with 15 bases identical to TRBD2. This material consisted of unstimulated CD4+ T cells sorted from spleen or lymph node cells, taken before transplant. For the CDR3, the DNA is TGTGCCCGAACGGGACTAGCGGGGGGTGATTACAATGAGCAGTTCTTC. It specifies CARTGLAGGDYNEQFF.